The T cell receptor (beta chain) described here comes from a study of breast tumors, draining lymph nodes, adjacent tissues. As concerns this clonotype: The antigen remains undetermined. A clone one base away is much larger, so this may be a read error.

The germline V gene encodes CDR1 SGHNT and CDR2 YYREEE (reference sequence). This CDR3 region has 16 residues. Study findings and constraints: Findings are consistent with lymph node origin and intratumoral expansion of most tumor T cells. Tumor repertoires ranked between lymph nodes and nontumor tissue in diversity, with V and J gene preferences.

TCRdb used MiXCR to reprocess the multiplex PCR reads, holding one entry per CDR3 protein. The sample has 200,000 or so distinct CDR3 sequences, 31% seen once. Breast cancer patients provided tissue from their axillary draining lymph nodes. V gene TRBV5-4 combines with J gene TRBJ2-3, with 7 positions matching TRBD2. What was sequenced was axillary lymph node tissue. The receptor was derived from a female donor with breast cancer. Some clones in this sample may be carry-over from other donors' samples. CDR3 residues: CASSLARVAGTDMQYF. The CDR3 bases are TGTGCCAGCAGCTTGGCCAGGGTAGCGGGCACAGATATGCAGTATTTT.